This T cell receptor beta chain derives from a study of shared clonotypes between healthy human individuals. Terminally differentiated effector memory CD45RA+ cells were excluded by CCR7 positive selection of CD45RO-negative cells. Profiled with immunoSEQ multiplex PCR; TCRdb holds only in-frame clones, not every one. The sample lists 600,000 or so clones, nearly 98% occurring once. This CDR3 is 16 amino acids long. V dropped 7 bases and J dropped 5; count of bases not matched to a gene: 18. Germline V CDR1 and CDR2: SQVTM, ANQGSEA. This receptor was obtained from a man in his thirties or forties in good health. The V call is TRBV29-1, the J call TRBJ2-3; 7 bases are a match to TRBD2. The sample taken for sequencing was naive CD8+ T cells sorted from blood. The DNA for the CDR3 is TGCAGCGGCCAATTTTTACGGGAGGCTAAGGGAGATACGCAGTATTTT. It codes for CSGQFLREAKGDTQYF.